This entry features one TCR beta chain sequence. This clone was seen a handful of times. Its antigen specificity is not known. One base away there is no much larger clone; base qualities are not given. From the germline V gene, CDR1 is MNHEY and CDR2 is SVGAGI. The junction carries 7 bases between V and J, which are trimmed by 4 bases and 5 bases respectively. Including cysteine and phenylalanine, the CDR3 has 12 amino acids. CDR3 DNA is the only sequence kept; it has 36 bases, read in frame from the first base. The data were obtained in a study of a mutant IDH1 vaccine in newly diagnosed glioma (dated by TCRdb to about 2021). Background for the entire study: Across visits V03 through V10, patients got a total of eight vaccinations, given in weeks 1, 3, 5, 7, 11, 15, 19 and 23. Prior to enrollment, standard therapy consisting of radiotherapy alone, temozolomide alone, or radiochemotherapy with temozolomide had been administered to patients, with the combination being received by most patients. The roughly 34 treated patients were 62.5% male and around 40% female, with a mean age of approximately 40 years. Vaccination began 4-6 weeks after radiotherapy alone, or alongside temozolomide cycles in the chemotherapy-containing groups. Longitudinal TCRB deep sequencing was performed for about two dozen treated patients wherever samples were available for exploratory analyses. Peripheral blood was drawn at six visits: V03 (baseline), V05, V07, V10, V12 and V13.

The receptor library was made with the immunoSEQ multiplex PCR assay. Rearranged TCR beta chain sequences were amplified with the hsTCRB Kit following the manufacturer's protocol. Sequencing of TCRB libraries was carried out on an Illumina MiSeq. Per the authors' processing: Demultiplexing, trimming and gene mapping were performed with the kit vendor's proprietary platform. TCRdb holds this immuneACCESS table with in-frame rearrangements only. Some clones are missing; in checked studies, unresolved V genes explain under half, and the rest has no known cause. The DNA gave D and trimming, while V, J and clone size come from that table. For this sample there are about 56,000 clones; about 90% appear just once. In total, the top ten clones hold about 1.4% of the sample. Read against the paper, the sample's time point label means: week 23, last vaccination. Each vaccine dose was 300 ug of a 20-mer mutant IDH1 peptide in Montanide, given subcutaneously with topical imiquimod. The donors had newly diagnosed IDH1-mutant astrocytomas of WHO grade 3 or 4 that showed loss of nuclear ATRX. The samples were drawn from NOA16, a multicentre, single-arm, open-label phase I trial in Germany that tested a mutant IDH1 peptide vaccine in humans for the first time. Genomic DNA for TCRB sequencing was isolated from EDTA blood with the DNeasy Blood and Tissue Kit.

What the study reported, not specific to this receptor: PBMC samples for TCRB deep sequencing were selected based on availability. It was noted by the authors that analyses of patient blood samples could not be reproduced owing to sample limitations. Immune responses induced by the vaccine were seen in roughly 92% of patients across multiple MHC alleles. Pseudoprogression appeared unrelated to alterations in the top peripheral T cell clonotypes detected by TCRB sequencing.

The source is a man aged 40-50 years with glioma. Recombination joined TRBV6-5 with TRBJ2-3, and the D gene may be TRBD1, 5 bases matching. Sequenced material: PBMCs, taken from a glioma patient whose treatment included an IDH1 peptide vaccine. The bases read TGTGCCAGCAGTTCCGACAGAGATACGCAGTATTTT. Its translation reads: CASSSDRDTQYF.